The 14 T cell receptor beta chains below all came from one sample that was sequenced in a study of T cells in Graves' hyperthyroidism and ophthalmopathy. Amplification targeted TCR beta CDR3 regions from RNA transcripts. The primer set for the first-round RT-PCR of the TCR CDR3 was HTBI. TCRdb re-derived calls from the multiplex PCR reads in MiXCR, one entry per CDR3 protein. Here the sample spans 500,000 or so distinct CDR3 sequences, about 16% being singletons. Sequences were obtained from blood. Receptors were obtained from a woman in her 30s with Graves' ophthalmopathy.

This clonotype came up many times. The rearrangement joins TRBV28 to TRBJ1-5, with unresolved D. With 4 bases removed from V and 2 bases from J, the gap between germline ends came to 9 bases. This CDR3 region has 14 residues. In germline, CDR1 is MDHEN, CDR2 SYDVKM. The CDR3 DNA sequence: TGTGCCAGCAGTTACGGCCTGGGCAATCAGCCCCAGCATTTT. It encodes CASSYGLGNQPQHF.

This clonotype was seen at least ten times. The genes are TRBV6-1 and TRBJ1-1; possibly TRBD1 for D (6 bases). The CDR3 spans 13 residues. Germline assignment: CDR1 MNHNS and CDR2 SASEGT. Trimming cost V 8 bases and J 5 bases, with 15 bases left between them. CDR3 sequence: CASVSGDGTEAFF. CDR3 bases: TGTGCCAGCGTTTCAGGGGATGGGACTGAAGCTTTCTTT.

This clonotype was recorded many times. A junction boundary mismatches the germline segment, possibly from a read error. V is TRBV7-2 and J is TRBJ2-5; D not certain. Germline lookup yields CDR1 SGHTA and CDR2 FQGNSA. CDR3 size: 13 residues. In DNA, the CDR3 is TGTGCCAGCAGTTTAGGTAACCAAGAGACCCAGTACTTC. Residues: CASSLGNQETQYF.

This clonotype occurred a few times. This sequence joins TRBV15 and TRBJ1-5; 7 bases agree with TRBD1. This CDR3 region has 15 residues. Trimming cost V 0 bases and J 3 bases; bases outside gene matches: 2. Germline V gene data show CDR1 as LNHNV and CDR2 as YYDKDF (reference sequence). The CDR3 protein is CATSREQGHNQPQHF. CDR3 nucleotide sequence: TGTGCCACCAGCAGAGAACAGGGGCACAATCAGCCCCAGCATTTT.

This sequence joins TRBV28 and TRBJ1-1; D gene ambiguous. The V gene's germline CDR1 is MDHEN and CDR2 SYDVKM. The CDR3 loop spans 15 amino acids. Trimming shortened V by 6 bases and J by 4 bases, and 18 bases separated the two germline ends. The CDR3 sequence is CASSRPTPRATEAFF. In nucleotides, the CDR3 is TGTGCCAGCAGCCGACCGACCCCCAGAGCCACTGAAGCTTTCTTT. The variable domain in full, with the rest retrieved from reference TRBV28 and TRBJ1-1, is DVKVTQSSRYLVKRTGEKVFLECVQDMDHENMFWYRQDPGLGLRLIYFSYDVKMKEKGDIPEGYSVSREKKERFSLILESASTNQTSMYLCASSRPTPRATEAFFGQGTRLTVV.

This clonotype showed up many times. The rearrangement joins TRBV28 to TRBJ2-7; 14 nucleotides line up with TRBD2. The CDR3 loop spans 18 amino acids. Germline V gene data show CDR1 as MDHEN and CDR2 as SYDVKM. With 5 bases clipped from V and 2 bases from J, the junction kept 11 bases outside the gene matches. The chain's CDR3 is CASSSGTSGRAWAYEQYF. CDR3 DNA sequence: TGTGCCAGCAGTAGTGGGACTAGCGGGAGAGCATGGGCCTACGAGCAGTACTTC. The variable domain in full, with the rest retrieved from reference TRBV28 and TRBJ2-7, is DVKVTQSSRYLVKRTGEKVFLECVQDMDHENMFWYRQDPGLGLRLIYFSYDVKMKEKGDIPEGYSVSREKKERFSLILESASTNQTSMYLCASSSGTSGRAWAYEQYFGPGTRLTVT.

This clonotype was seen repeatedly, ten times or more. This rearrangement joins TRBV20-1 to TRBJ2-7; D ambiguous. Between the trimmed V and J ends, which lost 5 bases and 0 bases, there was a span of 5 bases. Per the germline V gene, CDR1 is DFQATT and CDR2 is SNEGSKA (reference sequence). This CDR3 is 11 amino acids long. The CDR3 bases are TGCAGTGCTGTTCGCTCCTACGAGCAGTACTTC. It encodes CSAVRSYEQYF.

There are a few counts of this clonotype. The chain couples TRBV9 to TRBJ2-3; the match to TRBD2 covers 9 bases. The CDR3 totals 15 residues. V trimming: 2 bases; J trimming: 6 bases; junction bases outside the gene matches: 7. Germline CDR1 and CDR2: SGDLS and YYNGEE. In nucleotides, the CDR3 is TGTGCCAGCAGCGTCTCTGCGGGAGGGCTGGATACGCAGTATTTT. Its protein is CASSVSAGGLDTQYF.

The chain couples TRBV6-2 or TRBV6-3 to TRBJ2-7; 16 bases map to TRBD2. This CDR3 spans 20 amino acids. The V segment lost 2 bases and the J segment 4 bases; nucleotides outside the gene matches: 14. Germline V CDR1 and CDR2: MNHEY, SVGEGT. The CDR3 protein is CASSYLLPGTSGGANYEQYF. The CDR3 bases are TGTGCCAGCAGTTACCTTCTCCCCGGGACTAGCGGGGGGGCCAATTACGAGCAGTACTTC.

The rearrangement links TRBV5-4 to TRBJ2-1, with 11 bases lining up with TRBD2. V lost 6 bases, J lost 7 bases, and 9 bases stayed unmatched. The germline V gene has CDR1 SGHNT and CDR2 YYREEE (reference sequence). The CDR3 runs to 15 residues. The chain's CDR3 is CASNLLAGVNNEQFF. CDR3 sequence (DNA): TGTGCCAGCAACTTACTAGCGGGAGTCAATAATGAGCAGTTCTTC. The whole variable domain, filled in from reference TRBV5-4 and TRBJ2-1, reads ETGVTQSPTHLIKTRGQQVTLRCSSQSGHNTVSWYQQALGQGPQFIFQYYREEENGRGNFPPRFSGLQFPNYSSELNVNALELDDSALYLCASNLLAGVNNEQFFGPGTRLTVL.

The gene calls are TRBV10-3 and TRBJ1-1; 7 nucleotides agree with TRBD1. Germline CDR1 ENHRY, CDR2 SYGVKD. This CDR3 contains 11 residues. J was trimmed by 10 bases and V by 2 bases; bases with no gene match: 1. The CDR3 reads CAISENRGAFF. The CDR3 DNA is TGTGCCATCAGTGAGAACAGGGGAGCTTTCTTT.

This clonotype was seen many times. The V call is TRBV20-1, the J call TRBJ2-3; possible D gene TRBD2, 6 bases. CDR1 and CDR2 from the germline V gene are DFQATT and SNEGSKA (reference sequence). Trimming removed 5 bases at V and 4 bases at J, with 19 bases between. The length of the CDR3 is 15 residues. The CDR3 region is CSAQLARKASDTQYF. The CDR3 DNA reads as TGCAGTGCTCAACTAGCCCGCAAGGCCTCAGATACGCAGTATTTT.

This clonotype was observed at least ten times. In DNA, the CDR3 is TGCAGTGCTAGCTATCGGGCGGCTGAAGCTTTCTTT. Protein sequence: CSASYRAAEAFF. This chain connects TRBV20-1 to TRBJ1-1; no reliable D call. V lost 3 bases and J 6 bases, leaving 11 bases between the germline ends. CDR3 length equals 12 residues. Looked up from germline, CDR1 is DFQATT and CDR2 is SNEGSKA (reference sequence).

At least ten counts were recorded for this clonotype. The V gene is TRBV30, the J gene TRBJ1-3, with 8 bases that match TRBD1. Germline V gene lookup returns CDR1 GTSNPN and CDR2 SVGIG (reference sequence). This CDR3 has 15 amino acids. J lost 2 bases, V lost 4 bases, and 7 bases had no gene match. CDR3 bases: TGTGCCTGGACAAGACAGGGGTCGGCTGGAAACACCATATATTTT. Its protein product is CAWTRQGSAGNTIYF.